These 22 T cell receptor beta chains were sequenced from one sample in a study of PD-1 blockade in mismatch repair-deficient tumors. Assay: immunoSEQ multiplex PCR; the TCRdb copy retains only in-frame clones and omits some. This table has roughly 34,000 clones, less than 90% appearing once. The starting material was PBMCs, obtained 6 to 7 weeks after starting pembrolizumab. The receptors here all came from an adult with mismatch repair-deficient cancer.

In DNA form, the CDR3 reads TGTGCCATATTCCACCAAGACAGGACCGGGGAGCTGTTTTTT. Amino acid sequence: CAIFHQDRTGELFF. The chain carries TRBV7-9 and TRBJ2-2; D perhaps matches TRBD1 (6 bases). The CDR3 consists of 14 residues. Trimming left V 10 bases short and J 5 bases short, with 17 bases between. Germline lookup yields CDR1 SEHNR and CDR2 FQNEAQ (reference sequence).

The rearrangement uses TRBV5-1 and TRBJ2-2, with D possibly matching TRBD2 (5 bases). The length of the CDR3 is 13 residues. V was cut by 5 bases and J by 5 bases, with 10 bases left in between. The germline gives CDR1 SGHRS, CDR2 YFSETQ. This CDR3 is CASRSLETGELFF. DNA for the CDR3: TGCGCCAGCAGGTCACTAGAGACCGGGGAGCTGTTTTTT.

The V call is TRBV4-1, the J call TRBJ2-3, with unresolved D. The CDR3 contains 13 residues. Trimming took 5 bases from V and 9 from J, leaving 15 bases between them. CDR1 and CDR2 (germline): MGHRA, YSYEKL. The CDR3 coding sequence is TGCGCCAGCAGCAAAGCGTTGGCTCCCACGCAGTATTTT. As protein: CASSKALAPTQYF.

This sequence joins TRBV5-1 and TRBJ1-1; D unclear. The germline V gene encodes CDR1 SGHRS and CDR2 YFSETQ. The CDR3 loop spans 14 amino acids. The ends were cut back, 2 bases at V and 0 bases at J, with 8 bases in the middle. The CDR3 DNA reads as TGCGCCAGCAGCTTCGGAGGTTTGAACACTGAAGCTTTCTTT. The encoded protein is CASSFGGLNTEAFF.

The chain uses TRBV4-1 and TRBJ2-3; D remains ambiguous. V lost 1 base to trimming and J lost 2 bases, with 13 bases between them. The CDR3 sequence is 16 residues long. Germline loops: CDR1 MGHRA, CDR2 YSYEKL. Here the CDR3 reads CASSQAPSFPTDTQYF. The DNA of the CDR3 is TGCGCCAGCAGCCAAGCTCCGAGTTTTCCCACAGATACGCAGTATTTT.

The rearrangement uses TRBV29-1 and TRBJ1-3; a weak D match, TRBD1 (5 bases). Trimming took off 3 bases at V and 2 bases at J, with 8 bases between the two ends. This CDR3 has 13 residues. Germline loops: CDR1 SQVTM, CDR2 ANQGSEA. CDR3 coding DNA: TGCAGCGTTGACAGGGAGGCTGGAAACACCATATATTTT. This encodes CSVDREAGNTIYF. Filled out from reference TRBV29-1 and TRBJ1-3, the complete variable domain reads SAVISQKPSRDICQRGTSLTIQCQVDSQVTMMFWYRQQPGQSLTLIATANQGSEATYESGFVIDKFPISRPNLTFSTLTVSNMSPEDSSIYLCSVDREAGNTIYFGEGSWLTVV.

V gene TRBV4-2 combines with J gene TRBJ1-2, with D tentatively TRBD1 (6 bases). Per the germline V gene, CDR1 is LGHNA and CDR2 is YNFKEQ. The CDR3 extends over 16 amino acids. V was clipped by 0 bases and J by 4 bases, with 15 bases between them. The CDR3 loop reads CASSQEEGVVSYGYTF. DNA of the CDR3: TGTGCCAGCAGCCAAGAAGAGGGGGTTGTATCCTATGGCTACACCTTC.

The V gene is TRBV9, the J gene TRBJ2-6; D unresolved. From germline, CDR1 is SGDLS and CDR2 YYNGEE. Trimming cost V 2 bases and J 0 bases, with 6 bases left between them. The CDR3 runs to 15 residues. In DNA, the CDR3 is TGTGCCAGCAGCGTCAGAAGCTCTGGGGCCAACGTCCTGACTTTC. Its translation is CASSVRSSGANVLTF.

The chain has TRBV4-2 and TRBJ2-1; D may be TRBD2 (5 bases). Trimming removed 1 base from V and 6 bases from J, with 7 bases in between. CDR1 and CDR2 from the germline V gene are LGHNA and YNFKEQ. The CDR3 has 13 amino acids. The chain's CDR3 is CASSQAGINEQFF. The CDR3 DNA follows: TGTGCCAGCAGCCAAGCGGGGATCAATGAGCAGTTCTTC.

J is TRBJ1-1 and V is TRBV6-6; D perhaps matches TRBD1 (6 bases). The germline V gene has CDR1 MNHNY and CDR2 SVGAGI (reference sequence). V was pared by 6 bases and J by 1 base, with 15 bases between. CDR3 length equals 15 residues. Here the CDR3 reads CASRTGGGGNTEAFF. The DNA for the CDR3 is TGTGCCAGCAGGACGGGGGGAGGGGGGAACACTGAAGCTTTCTTT.

The V call is TRBV21-1, the J call TRBJ2-7; the table's TRBD2 call for D was not verified on the DNA. TRBV21-1 is a pseudogene locus. The CDR3 totals 13 residues. The CDR3 coding sequence is TGTGCCAGCAGCAAAGCTAGCTCCTACGAGCAGTACTTC. Amino acids: CASSKASSYEQYF.

The J gene is TRBJ2-7, the V gene TRBV5-1; TRBD1 is a possible D gene (5 bases). The CDR3 covers 13 residues. CDR1 SGHRS and CDR2 YFSETQ come from the germline V gene. V lost 4 bases and J 4 bases, leaving 12 bases between the germline ends. The DNA for the CDR3 is TGCGCCAGCAGCACGGACACGTTATACGAGCAGTACTTC. It translates to CASSTDTLYEQYF.

The chain recombines TRBV27 with TRBJ1-2, with D perhaps matching TRBD1 (6 bases). Trimming took off 3 bases at V and 0 bases at J, with 14 bases between the two ends. CDR1 and CDR2 (germline): MNHEY, SMNVEV (reference sequence). This CDR3 is built from 16 residues. The CDR3 loop is CASSLPGGDTNYGYTF. The CDR3 nucleotides are TGTGCCAGCAGTTTGCCCGGGGGGGACACTAACTATGGCTACACCTTC.

V gene TRBV7-3 combines with J gene TRBJ2-3; weak D call: TRBD1 (6 bases). The ends were cut back, 5 bases at V and 7 bases at J, with 16 bases in the middle. The V gene's germline CDR1 is SGHTA and CDR2 FQGTGA. The CDR3 covers 14 residues. CDR3 loop: CASSANRDTYTQYF. CDR3 coding DNA: TGTGCCAGCAGCGCGAACAGGGACACCTATACGCAGTATTTT.

The rearrangement uses TRBV9 and TRBJ2-2; TRBD2 aligns across 10 bases. CDR3 length: 16 amino acids. With V trimmed by 3 bases and J by 5 bases, 7 bases remained unmatched. CDR1 is SGDLS, CDR2 YYNGEE, per germline. The CDR3 sequence is CASSGTSGPRTGELFF. In DNA form, the CDR3 reads TGTGCCAGCAGCGGGACTAGCGGACCAAGAACCGGGGAGCTGTTTTTT.

Only one count was recorded for this clone. The CDR3 DNA reads as TGTGCCAGCAGTTTGGTGGGAGGTAGCTACAATGAGCAGTTCTTC. This gives the protein CASSLVGGSYNEQFF. The rearrangement links TRBV27 to TRBJ2-1, with a tentative D call TRBD2 (6 bases). Between the trimmed V and J ends, which lost 3 bases and 3 bases, there was a span of 12 bases. The CDR3 contains 15 residues. Germline V gives CDR1 MNHEY, CDR2 SMNVEV (reference sequence).

The chain is built from TRBV6-5 and TRBJ1-6; 8 bases agree with TRBD1. V lost 0 bases and J lost 11; bases outside the gene matches: 6. CDR1 and CDR2 from the germline V gene are MNHEY and SVGAGI. The CDR3 loop spans 15 amino acids. The CDR3 region has the DNA TGTGCCAGCAGTTACTCCCGGACAGGGATTGCACCCCTCCACTTT. Amino acid sequence: CASSYSRTGIAPLHF.

This clone has more than one count but fewer than ten. The rearrangement uses TRBV11-2 and TRBJ2-3; D remains ambiguous. The CDR3 spans 15 residues. CDR1 and CDR2 (germline): SGHAT, FQNNGV. The germline V and J ends were trimmed by 1 base and 0 bases, with 8 bases remaining between them. The CDR3 nucleotides are TGTGCCAGCAGCTTAGCTCCTTTCAGCACAGATACGCAGTATTTT. This translates into CASSLAPFSTDTQYF.

The V call is TRBV7-3, the J call TRBJ2-5, with D possibly TRBD2 on 5 matching bases. The germline V and J ends were trimmed by 5 bases and 3 bases, with 10 bases remaining between them. This CDR3 has 13 amino acids. Germline lookup yields CDR1 SGHTA and CDR2 FQGTGA. CDR3 DNA sequence: TGTGCCAGCAGCACCCTAGCAGAAGAGACCCAGTACTTC. Its protein is CASSTLAEETQYF.

This sequence joins TRBV5-5 and TRBJ1-2, with TRBD1 matching 10 bases. The CDR3 sequence is 13 residues long. J was trimmed by 9 bases and V by 0 bases; bases with no gene match: 2. Germline V CDR1 and CDR2: SGHKS, YYEKEE (reference sequence). DNA of the CDR3: TGTGCCAGCAGCTTGGGACAGGGGGCGAGCTACACCTTC. This gives the protein CASSLGQGASYTF.

This clone has more than one count but fewer than ten. The chain recombines TRBV30 with TRBJ1-1; no definite D call. Germline CDR1 and CDR2: GTSNPN and SVGIG (reference sequence). With 3 bases removed from V and 7 bases from J, the gap between germline ends came to 9 bases. The CDR3 sequence is 11 residues long. CDR3 nucleotides: TGTGCCTGGAGGCCCCACTATGAAGCTTTCTTT. Protein sequence: CAWRPHYEAFF.

The chain combines TRBV6-1 with TRBJ2-5; TRBD1 aligns across 7 bases. Unmatched junction bases numbered 5, after V lost 6 bases and J lost 1 base. The CDR3 runs to 14 residues. Germline lookup yields CDR1 MNHNS and CDR2 SASEGT. CDR3 in amino acids: CASRPGQPQETQYF. CDR3 in DNA: TGTGCCAGCAGGCCGGGACAGCCCCAAGAGACCCAGTACTTC.